The clone carrying this T cell receptor (beta chain) was seen a few times. These data belong to a study of cytomegalovirus exposure and HLA in healthy donors. The PCR contained 60 Vbeta and 13 Jbeta primers. Measured with immunoSEQ multiplex PCR; TCRdb has only the in-frame clones, and not every one. The sample lists 110,000 to 150,000 clones, about four fifths occurring once. This CDR3 region has 12 residues. Trimming pared 5 bases from V and 3 bases from J, leaving 8 bases between. CDR1 and CDR2 (germline): SGHDT, YYEEEE. Sequenced: PBMCs. The source is a woman aged 35 to 49 in good health and CMV-seropositive. The rearrangement links TRBV5-6 to TRBJ1-1; D is ambiguous. The CDR3, as DNA: TGTGCCAGCAGACGCGAGGACACTGAAGCTTTCTTT. Amino acid sequence: CASRREDTEAFF.